Listed here are 13 T cell receptor beta chains from one sample, sequenced in a study of early T cells in non-severe SARS-CoV-2 infection. TCRdb itself ran the 5' RACE reads through MiXCR, one entry per CDR3 protein. There are 35,000 to 50,000 distinct CDR3 sequences in the sample; 7% to 7.5% occur only once, and more than 4.5% lies in the top ten. Sequencing used whole blood. Receptor source: an adult who was a healthcare worker with PCR-confirmed SARS-CoV-2 infection or an uninfected control (not recorded which).

This clonotype was observed a handful of times. V is TRBV7-2 and J is TRBJ2-7; TRBD1 might be the D (5 bases). The V and J ends lost 6 bases and 0 bases respectively, with 9 bases between them. Germline assignment: CDR1 SGHTA and CDR2 FQGNSA. CDR3 size: 13 residues. CDR3 loop: CASRLGPSYEQYF. In DNA form, the CDR3 reads TGTGCCAGCAGACTGGGGCCCTCCTACGAGCAGTACTTC.

This clonotype was observed a few times. One junction end disagrees with the germline gene, perhaps due to a read error. V usage is TRBV20-1 and J usage is TRBJ1-1; D may be TRBD1 (6 bases). The CDR3 runs to 13 residues. Looked up from germline, CDR1 is DFQATT and CDR2 is SNEGSKA (reference sequence). The CDR3 DNA sequence: TGCAGTGCGAGAGAAACAGGGTTTACTGAAGCTTTCTTT. It yields the protein CSARETGFTEAFF.

This clonotype has at least ten counts. The CDR3 protein is CASSPNTGGTEAFF. CDR3 in DNA: TGTGCCAGCTCACCAAATACCGGGGGGACTGAAGCTTTCTTT. The genes are TRBV18 and TRBJ1-1; tentatively, D is TRBD1 (5 bases). Germline lookup yields CDR1 KGHSH and CDR2 LQKENI. Trimming removed 2 bases at V and 5 bases at J, with 12 bases between. CDR3 length: 14 amino acids. Combining the CDR3 with reference TRBV18 and TRBJ1-1 gives the whole variable domain NAGVMQNPRHLVRRRGQEARLRCSPMKGHSHVYWYRQLPEEGLKFMVYLQKENIIDESGMPKERFSAEFPKEGPSILRIQQVVRGDSAAYFCASSPNTGGTEAFFGQGTRLTVV.

The chain recombines TRBV29-1 with TRBJ1-2; possibly TRBD1 for D (6 bases). The germline gives CDR1 SQVTM, CDR2 ANQGSEA. This CDR3 has 13 residues. The V gene lost 6 bases and the J gene lost 4 bases, with 15 bases spanning the gap. The CDR3 coding sequence is TGCAGCGTGGGGACGGGGGCAAGCTATGGCTACACCTTC. This codes for CSVGTGASYGYTF.

This clonotype was counted between two and nine times. The gene calls are TRBV18 and TRBJ1-1; D is perhaps TRBD1 (6 bases). The CDR3 extends over 16 amino acids. V lost 4 bases and J lost 6, with 21 bases in between. CDR1 is KGHSH and CDR2 is LQKENI in the germline V gene. For the CDR3, the DNA is TGTGCCAGCTCACTAAGGACAGCGGGGTTCGGCGCTGAAGCTTTCTTT. This encodes CASSLRTAGFGAEAFF.

This clonotype was seen more than once but under ten times. The rearrangement links TRBV6-6 to TRBJ2-6; no definite D call. Deletions cut 6 bases from V and 0 bases from J, with 6 bases between. Germline assignment: CDR1 MNHNY and CDR2 SVGAGI (reference sequence). The CDR3 runs to 14 residues. CDR3: CASREISGANVLTF. The CDR3 region has the DNA TGTGCCAGCAGGGAAATCTCTGGGGCCAACGTCCTGACTTTC.

The table lists this clonotype with many counts. CDR3 in DNA: TGCAGTGCTAGCAATCCCGGGCTGGGAGTGGCCCAGTACTTC. This gives the protein CSASNPGLGVAQYF. The V call is TRBV20-1, the J call TRBJ2-5; the D gene is possibly TRBD2 (5 bases). CDR3 length: 14 residues. Germline V CDR1 and CDR2: DFQATT, SNEGSKA (reference sequence). Trimming removed 3 bases at V and 9 bases at J, with 20 bases between.

In this sample, this clonotype turned up a few times. This is likely a read error, given that the CDR3 carries no conserved phenylalanine or tryptophan at its end. The chain joins TRBV4-2 to TRBJ2-2; D could derive from TRBD1 or TRBD2 (5 bases each). Per germline, CDR1 LGHNA and CDR2 YNFKEQ. V lost 4 bases, J lost 5 bases, and 11 bases lay in between. The CDR3 is 14 amino acids. The CDR3 region has the DNA TGTGCCAGCAGCCGGGGGAGCGTTACCGGGGAGCTGTTTTCT. It specifies CASSRGSVTGELFS.

The V and J genes are TRBV3-1 and TRBJ1-1, with 9 bases fitting TRBD1. V lost 4 bases, J lost 4 bases, and 7 bases stayed unmatched. The CDR3 has 15 residues. Germline lookup yields CDR1 LGHDT and CDR2 YNNKEL (reference sequence). The CDR3 loop is CASSPSDRGTTEAFF. CDR3 bases: TGTGCCAGCAGCCCCTCGGACAGGGGTACCACTGAAGCTTTCTTT.

This clonotype was counted at least ten times. The V call is TRBV10-2, the J call TRBJ2-3; 7 bases align to TRBD1. This CDR3 region has 12 residues. Germline CDR1 WSHSY, CDR2 SAAADI. With V trimmed by 0 bases and J by 12 bases, 3 bases remained unmatched. The CDR3: CASSESIGGQYF. The CDR3, as DNA: TGCGCCAGCAGTGAGTCGATAGGGGGCCAGTATTTT.

CDR3 protein: CASSSAEGDSYEQYF. DNA for the CDR3: TGTGCCAGCAGCTCTGCGGAGGGGGATAGCTACGAGCAGTACTTC. The chain links TRBV7-6 to TRBJ2-7, with D tentatively TRBD1 or TRBD2 (6 bases each). The V end lost 4 bases, the J end lost 3 bases, and 16 bases lay between the germline ends. The V gene's germline CDR1 is SGHVS and CDR2 FNYEAQ. The CDR3 is 15 amino acids.

The V and J genes are TRBV18 and TRBJ2-3; D unclear. Germline lookup yields CDR1 KGHSH and CDR2 LQKENI. CDR3 size: 13 residues. Trimming removed 0 bases at V and 3 bases at J, with 4 bases between. The CDR3 loop is CASSPPRTDTQYF. DNA of the CDR3: TGTGCCAGCTCACCACCTAGAACAGATACGCAGTATTTT.

The rearrangement uses TRBV7-8 and TRBJ1-1; 9 bases are shared with TRBD1. The CDR3 runs 16 residues. Per the germline V gene, CDR1 is SGHVS and CDR2 is FQNEAQ. The junction had 8 bases not matched to a gene; V was cut back by 3 bases and J by 3 bases. The CDR3 DNA sequence: TGTGCCAGCAGCTTGGCAGACAGGGGGTTTTACACTGAAGCTTTCTTT. Protein: CASSLADRGFYTEAFF.